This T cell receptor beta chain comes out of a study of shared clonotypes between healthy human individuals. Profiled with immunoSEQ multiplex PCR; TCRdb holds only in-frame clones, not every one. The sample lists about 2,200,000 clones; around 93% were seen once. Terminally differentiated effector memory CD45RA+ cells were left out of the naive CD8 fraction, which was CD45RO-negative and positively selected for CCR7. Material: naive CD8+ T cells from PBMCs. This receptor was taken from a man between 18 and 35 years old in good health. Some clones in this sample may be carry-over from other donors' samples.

The CDR3 DNA reads TGCGCCAGCAGTGACCCAGGGGATAACTATGGCTACACCTTC. This sequence encodes CASSDPGDNYGYTF. V usage is TRBV10-2 and J usage is TRBJ1-2, with D maybe TRBD1 (6 bases). CDR3 length equals 14 residues. Trimming shortened V by 3 bases and J by 1 base, and 9 bases separated the two germline ends. The germline CDR1 and CDR2 sequences are WSHSY and SAAADI.